The T cell receptor beta chain under discussion was sequenced for a study of blood T cell repertoires in COVID-19. On the study more broadly: Spain, Italy and the United States supplied samples that represented acute and convalescent COVID-19. PBMCs, B-cell-depleted T cells, or T cells provided the cDNA or gDNA that made up the material.

Assay: immunoSEQ multiplex PCR; the TCRdb copy retains only in-frame clones and omits some. The sample shows nearly 110,000 clones, 80% to 95% of them seen only once. Losses at the gene ends were 3 bases for V and 2 bases for J; bases not matched to a gene: 7. Per germline, CDR1 SGDLS and CDR2 YYNGEE. There are 15 residues in the CDR3. This rearrangement joins TRBV9 to TRBJ1-2; 7 bases fit TRBD1. The clonotype originates from a woman aged 30 to 39 with acute or convalescent COVID-19. The sequenced sample was peripheral blood. The DNA for the CDR3 is TGTGCCAGCAGCGCCCAGGGGGGCCCGAACTATGGCTACACCTTC. Protein product: CASSAQGGPNYGYTF.